This T cell receptor beta chain stems from a study of early T cells in non-severe SARS-CoV-2 infection. Study information: Chains from this unsorted whole-blood bulk RNA could not be paired.

Germline trimming cut 7 bases from V and 4 bases from J; bases unmatched to any gene: 8. Germline V gene data show CDR1 as LNHDA and CDR2 as SQIVND (reference sequence). There are 14 residues in the CDR3. Unique molecular identifiers were added to individual cDNA molecules. In TCRdb, the 5' RACE reads were re-called with MiXCR into one record per CDR3 protein. The repertoire holds 75,000 or so distinct CDR3 sequences, with 14% as singletons. The table lists this clonotype with many counts. The sequenced material came from whole blood. J is TRBJ1-2 and V is TRBV19, with 8 nucleotides matching TRBD1. The receptor was derived from an adult who was a healthcare worker with PCR-confirmed SARS-CoV-2 infection or an uninfected control (not recorded which). CDR3 region: CASTLDRDSYGYTF. DNA of the CDR3: TGTGCCAGTACCCTGGACAGGGATTCCTATGGCTACACCTTC.